The present T cell receptor beta chain was sequenced within a study of blood T cell repertoires in COVID-19. Germline-derived CDR1 and CDR2 are MDHEN and SYDVKM. This CDR3 region has 15 residues. V lost 7 bases to trimming and J lost 3 bases, with 19 bases between them. Original analysis: Nucleated cell number was recorded as an estimate derived from reference gene primer amplification. Method: immunoSEQ multiplex PCR; TCRdb's copy keeps in-frame clones and lacks some. V, J and clone size are those of that table, while D and trimming were read from the DNA. This table has just under 20,000 clones, 87% appearing once.

The sequence came from a human donor with active COVID-19. The donor label of this sample is uncertain. Sample: peripheral blood. The chain combines TRBV28 with TRBJ2-7, with a tentative D call TRBD2 (7 bases). The CDR3 DNA reads TGTGCCAGCACTGGGGGGGCTGGCCTTCGCTACGAGCAGTACTTC. Translated, it gives CASTGGAGLRYEQYF.